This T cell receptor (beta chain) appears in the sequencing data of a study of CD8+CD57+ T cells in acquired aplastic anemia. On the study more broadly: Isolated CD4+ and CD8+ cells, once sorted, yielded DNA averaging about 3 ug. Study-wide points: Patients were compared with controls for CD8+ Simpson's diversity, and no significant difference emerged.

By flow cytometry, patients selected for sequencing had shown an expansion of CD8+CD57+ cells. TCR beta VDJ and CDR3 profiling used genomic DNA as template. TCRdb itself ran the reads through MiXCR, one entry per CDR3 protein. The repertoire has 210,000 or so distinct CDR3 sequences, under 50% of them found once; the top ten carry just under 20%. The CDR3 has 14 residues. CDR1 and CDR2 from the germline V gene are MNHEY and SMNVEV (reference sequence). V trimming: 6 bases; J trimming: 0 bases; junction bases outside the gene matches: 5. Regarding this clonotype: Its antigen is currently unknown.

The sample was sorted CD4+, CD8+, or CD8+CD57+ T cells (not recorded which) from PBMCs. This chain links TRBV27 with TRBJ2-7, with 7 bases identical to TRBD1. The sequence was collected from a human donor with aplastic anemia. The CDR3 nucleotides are TGTGCCAGCAGGGACAGGATCAGCTCCTACGAGCAGTACTTC. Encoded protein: CASRDRISSYEQYF.